What follows is one T cell receptor beta chain and its context. The germline gives CDR1 SGHDN, CDR2 FVKESK. The CDR3 is 17 residues long. Trimming left V 4 bases short and J 6 bases short, with 25 bases between. Clones were read by immunoSEQ multiplex PCR, and TCRdb kept only the in-frame ones, dropping some. Altogether approximately 150,000 clones are present, over 85% being singletons, with the ten largest covering 6.5% to 9.5%. This entry belongs to a study of control samples from healthy donors and cancer patients. This clonotype was obtained from a man aged 45-60 years with head and neck cancer. Material: PBMCs. The chain uses TRBV14 and TRBJ2-7; possibly TRBD1 for D (6 bases). The CDR3 reads CASSRERLSGESVEQYF. Here the CDR3 DNA reads TGTGCCAGCAGCCGCGAAAGGCTGTCAGGGGAATCAGTCGAGCAGTACTTC.